One sample yielded the 25 T cell receptor beta chains listed below, sequenced in a study of tumor and adjacent non-tumor tissue in lung cancer. The library came from three nested PCR rounds adapted from ARM-PCR protocols. TCRdb fed the multiplex PCR reads into MiXCR, producing one record per CDR3 protein. The sample has some 71,000 distinct CDR3 sequences; over 60% are singletons. No cell sorting was done before RNA was extracted from the tissue. Source material: lung tumor tissue. The receptors were gathered from a woman aged 40 to 55 with non-small cell lung cancer.

For this clonotype: One junction end disagrees with the germline gene, perhaps due to a read error. The V gene is TRBV6-1, the J gene TRBJ2-1; D is possibly TRBD1 (5 bases). The CDR3 loop spans 15 amino acids. The V gene's germline CDR1 is MNHNS and CDR2 SASEGT. CDR3: CASTVPGYTHNEQFF. Here the CDR3 DNA reads TGTGCCAGCACAGTTCCAGGGTACACCCACAATGAGCAATTCTTC.

In its sample, this clonotype was seen many times. V usage is TRBV20-1 and J usage is TRBJ2-2; 9 nucleotides agree with TRBD2. Germline CDR1 is DFQATT and CDR2 is SNEGSKA (reference sequence). The V and J ends lost 3 bases and 4 bases, in that order; junction bases with no gene match: 6. CDR3 length equals 15 residues. CDR3 region: CSASGLAGTTGELFF. DNA of the CDR3: TGCAGTGCTAGCGGGCTAGCGGGAACCACCGGGGAGCTGTTTTTT.

This sequence joins TRBV4-2 and TRBJ2-7, with 8 nucleotides matching TRBD2. V dropped 0 bases and J dropped 9; count of bases not matched to a gene: 22. This CDR3 comprises 19 residues. Germline CDR1 LGHNA, CDR2 YNFKEQ. The CDR3 loop is CASSQDQGGGPTLAYRQYF. CDR3 DNA: TGTGCCAGCAGCCAAGATCAGGGCGGGGGGCCCACCTTAGCCTACCGGCAGTACTTC.

For this clonotype: A single base separates this from a much larger clone, so it may be a read error. This chain links TRBV20-1 with TRBJ2-3; D gene unclear. Germline V CDR1 and CDR2: DFQATT, SNEGSKA (reference sequence). The CDR3 covers 12 residues. The CDR3 spells CSASSAADTHYF. The CDR3 DNA is TGCAGTGCTAGTTCGGCGGCAGATACGCACTATTTT.

This clonotype showed up just a few times. A much bigger clone sits one base away, suggesting this may be a read error. The chain employs TRBV28 and TRBJ1-4; 9 bases align to TRBD1. The germline V gene encodes CDR1 MDHEN and CDR2 SYDVKM. This CDR3 has 13 residues. V gave up 5 bases and J gave up 10 bases; unmatched junction bases: 5. The CDR3 region has the DNA TGTGCCAGCAGTGACCTACAGGGGGCAAAACTGTTTTTT. Residues: CASSDLQGAKLFF.

The V gene is TRBV11-2, the J gene TRBJ2-1; D is undetermined. There are 15 residues in the CDR3. Per germline, CDR1 SGHAT and CDR2 FQNNGV. Between the trimmed V and J ends, which lost 4 bases and 0 bases, there was a span of 10 bases. The CDR3 sequence is CASSSQMGSYNEQFF. In DNA form, the CDR3 reads TGTGCCAGCAGCTCGCAGATGGGCTCCTACAATGAGCAGTTCTTC. Using reference TRBV11-2 and TRBJ2-1 for the parts outside the CDR3, the full variable domain is EAGVAQSPRYKIIEKRQSVAFWCNPISGHATLYWYQQILGQGPKLLIQFQNNGVVDDSQLPKDRFSAERLKGVDSTLKIQPAKLEDSAVYLCASSSQMGSYNEQFFGPGTRLTVL.

The chain links TRBV30 to TRBJ2-3; 9 nucleotides agree with TRBD2. The germline CDR1 and CDR2 sequences are GTSNPN and SVGIG (reference sequence). The CDR3 is 15 amino acids. The CDR3 bases are TGTACATGGAGTGTACCAGCGGGGGGTGTTGATACGCAGTATTTT. Amino acids: CTWSVPAGGVDTQYF.

On this clonotype: Because the CDR3 is missing its conserved closing phenylalanine or tryptophan, this is likely a read error. This chain links TRBV11-3 with TRBJ2-7; TRBD1 aligns across 7 bases. CDR3 length equals 15 residues. Germline V gene data show CDR1 as SGHNT and CDR2 as YENEEA. CDR3 in DNA: TGTGCCGGCAGCTTAAGGCCGGGGACAGACTGCGAGCAGTACTTA. Amino acid sequence: CAGSLRPGTDCEQYL.

A remark on this clonotype: A read error may explain this, as a much larger clone is one base away. The chain is built from TRBV7-8 and TRBJ1-2, with 7 positions matching TRBD1. This CDR3 has 14 residues. J was trimmed by 9 bases and V by 0 bases; bases with no gene match: 7. Germline V CDR1 and CDR2: SGHVS, FQNEAQ. The DNA of the CDR3 is TGTGCCAGCAGCTTAGCGACAGGGACCTTTCGCTACACCTTC. Translating gives CASSLATGTFRYTF.

V and J are TRBV6-5 and TRBJ1-3, with a weak D call TRBD1 (5 bases). Germline assignment: CDR1 MNHEY and CDR2 SVGAGI. V lost 4 bases, J lost 0 bases, and 13 bases lay in between. There are 16 residues in the CDR3. The CDR3, as DNA: TGTGCCAGCAGTTCTCGTACAGGAAGCTCTGGAAACACCATATATTTT. As protein: CASSSRTGSSGNTIYF.

This clonotype was observed a single time. Germline and junction disagree at one end, which may indicate a read error. CDR3 residues: CVSSQGRNNNEQFF. Here the CDR3 DNA reads TGTGTCAGCAGCCAGGGACGTAATAACAATGAGCAGTTCTTC. The chain carries TRBV11-3 and TRBJ2-1; possibly TRBD1 or TRBD2 for D (5 bases each). The CDR3 is 14 amino acids. Germline V gene sequence: CDR1 SGHNT, CDR2 YENEEA.

As for this clonotype: Relative to the germline gene, one junction end is altered; a read error may explain this. The chain couples TRBV6-2 or TRBV6-3 to TRBJ2-7, with D possibly matching TRBD1 (5 bases). The CDR3 loop spans 16 amino acids. Germline V gene lookup returns CDR1 MNHEY and CDR2 SVGEGT. The CDR3 DNA reads TGTACCAGCACTTACTCGTCAGGGTTTATGAGTGGCGGGCAGTACTTC. Protein: CTSTYSSGFMSGGQYF.

Comment on this clonotype: As the CDR3 is not closed by the conserved phenylalanine or tryptophan, this likely results from a read error. DNA of the CDR3: TGTGCCAGCAGCTTAGGCGGATATTTATACAATGAGCAGTTCTTA. Its protein product is CASSLGGYLYNEQFL. V and J are TRBV7-8 and TRBJ2-1; D is uncertain. Germline V lookup: CDR1 SGHVS, CDR2 FQNEAQ. V lost 1 base to trimming and J lost 4 bases, with 11 bases between them. The CDR3 loop spans 15 amino acids.

To note about this clonotype: A read error is likely, as this CDR3 ends without the conserved phenylalanine or tryptophan. The chain couples TRBV6-6 to TRBJ1-4, with a possible D match to TRBD1 (6 bases). The germline CDR1 and CDR2 sequences are MNHNY and SVGAGI (reference sequence). The germline V and J ends were trimmed by 2 bases and 7 bases, with 17 bases remaining between them. The CDR3 runs to 16 residues. Here the CDR3 reads CASSYPILEGGEKLFY. The CDR3 bases are TGTGCCAGCAGTTACCCGATCTTGGAGGGGGGTGAAAAACTGTTTTAT.

The chain links TRBV6-1 to TRBJ2-3; D unresolved. The CDR3 loop spans 13 amino acids. The germline gives CDR1 MNHNS, CDR2 SASEGT. The CDR3 is CSSSGPPLDTQYF. The CDR3 nucleotides read TGTAGCAGCAGTGGACCCCCTCTGGATACGCAGTATTTT.

This chain connects TRBV11-3 to TRBJ2-1; 7 bases agree with TRBD2. The CDR3 has 15 amino acids. Trimming removed 4 bases from V and 10 bases from J; junction bases left unmatched: 13. Germline V gene lookup returns CDR1 SGHNT and CDR2 YENEEA. DNA of the CDR3: TGTGCCAGCAGCTCGAGGACTAGTGGGACCAACGAGCAGTTCTTC. This translates into CASSSRTSGTNEQFF. Drawing the rest from reference TRBV11-3 and TRBJ2-1, the complete variable domain is EAGVVQSPRYKIIEKKQPVAFWCNPISGHNTLYWYLQNLGQGPELLIRYENEEAVDDSQLPKDRFSAERLKGVDSTLKIQPAELGDSAVYLCASSSRTSGTNEQFFGPGTRLTVL.

In this sample, this clonotype turned up once. Compared with germline, one end of the junction differs, possibly owing to a read error. V usage is TRBV6-2 or TRBV6-3 and J usage is TRBJ2-3, with D tentatively TRBD2 (6 bases). The germline V gene has CDR1 MNHEY and CDR2 SVGEGT. The CDR3 loop spans 20 amino acids. CDR3 nucleotides: TGTGCCAGCAGTTACAGGTATGGGGTAGCGGCCGGATCCCGCACAGATACTCAGTATTTT. It translates to CASSYRYGVAAGSRTDTQYF.

Remarks on this clonotype: This may stem from a read error, because a much larger clone lies one nucleotide away. The chain has TRBV20-1 and TRBJ1-4; a weak D match, TRBD1 (5 bases). The length of the CDR3 is 14 residues. Germline values: CDR1 DFQATT, CDR2 SNEGSKA (reference sequence). V lost 0 bases, J lost 8 bases, and 13 bases lay in between. The CDR3 reads CSARDYGRAEKLFF. The CDR3 DNA sequence: TGCAGTGCTAGAGATTACGGCAGGGCGGAAAAACTGTTTTTT.

Note on this clonotype: The germline gene is not matched at one end of the junction; a read error may be the cause. This sequence joins TRBV5-8 and TRBJ2-6; the D call may be TRBD1 or TRBD2 (5 bases each). The CDR3 has 16 amino acids. Germline V CDR1 and CDR2: SGHTS, YDEGEE. The CDR3 loop reads CASSLGGFSWANVLTF. Here the CDR3 DNA reads TGTGCCAGCAGCCTTGGGGGTTTCTCTTGGGCCAACGTCCTGACTTTC.

A note on this clonotype: With a much larger clone just one base away, this may be a read error. The CDR3 nucleotides are TGTGCCTGCAGTTTTGCAGGATTATATGGCTACACCTTC. Protein: CACSFAGLYGYTF. The chain employs TRBV28 and TRBJ1-2; no reliable D call. Germline V gene lookup returns CDR1 MDHEN and CDR2 SYDVKM. The CDR3 loop spans 13 amino acids.

To note about this clonotype: A junction boundary mismatches the germline segment, possibly from a read error. The gene calls are TRBV28 and TRBJ2-2; possible D gene TRBD1, 5 bases. Germline V gene lookup returns CDR1 MDHEN and CDR2 SYDVKM. The CDR3 contains 13 residues. The CDR3 region has the DNA TGTACCAGCAGGCCGCAGGGTACCGGGGAGCTGTTTTTT. Amino acids: CTSRPQGTGELFF.

Remarks on this clonotype: A much larger clone differs from this one at a single base, so this may be a read error. The rearrangement joins TRBV28 to TRBJ2-7, with D maybe TRBD1 (6 bases). CDR1 is MDHEN, CDR2 SYDVKM, per germline. Trimming pared 5 bases from V and 1 base from J, leaving 12 bases between. CDR3 length: 14 residues. CDR3 loop: CASSGGSLSYEQYF. The CDR3 DNA is TGTGCCAGCAGTGGGGGCAGTCTATCCTACGAGCAGTACTTC.

This clonotype was detected once. Since a much larger clone is just one base distant, this may be a read error. In nucleotides, the CDR3 is TGTGCCAGCAGCTTCTTAGGAGGGTCGAATTCACACCTCCACTTT. Encoded protein: CASSFLGGSNSHLHF. The rearrangement links TRBV5-8 to TRBJ1-6; D is undetermined. Per the germline V gene, CDR1 is SGHTS and CDR2 is YDEGEE. This CDR3 region has 15 residues.

The V gene is TRBV11-2, the J gene TRBJ1-6; possible D gene TRBD1, 6 bases. Germline V gene sequence: CDR1 SGHAT, CDR2 FQNNGV. Trimming took 5 bases from V and 10 from J, leaving 18 bases between them. This CDR3 is built from 15 residues. CDR3 sequence: CASSADGQLKSPLHF. CDR3 sequence (DNA): TGTGCCAGCAGCGCAGACGGACAGCTAAAATCACCCCTCCACTTT.

In regard to this clonotype: The conserved closing phenylalanine or tryptophan is absent in this CDR3, likely reflecting a read error. The gene calls are TRBV11-2 and TRBJ1-2; TRBD1 might be the D (6 bases). There are 15 residues in the CDR3. Germline lookup yields CDR1 SGHAT and CDR2 FQNNGV. The CDR3 DNA reads TGTGCCAGCAGCTTATCTCCGGGACACACCCATGGTTACACCGTC. Protein product: CASSLSPGHTHGYTV.